A selection of T cell receptor beta chains follows, all from one sample in a study of T-cell reconstitution after alpha-beta-depleted transplantation in children. Via MiXCR, TCRdb re-called the PCR reads, giving one row per CDR3 protein. The data hold 300,000 to 400,000 distinct CDR3 sequences, with approximately 20% observed a single time. This material consisted of PBMCs, mostly from graft donor cells, taken 180 days after TCRalphabeta/CD19-depleted stem cell transplant. Receptors originate from a male patient under 18 who had a stem cell transplant for acute lymphoblastic leukemia, so the T cells may come from the graft donor. The CDR3 runs from the conserved cysteine through the conserved F or W. The order of the fields is V gene, clone size, D gene, J gene, CDR3 protein, CDR3 DNA. The D gene is left open where the match is weak. Clone size is stated in some rows and not others, as once, few, many or a class when expanded.

TRBV12-3/TRBV12-4	NA	NA	TRBJ2-2	CASSYSWTGELFF	TGTGCCAGCAGTTATTCGTGGACCGGGGAGCTGTTTTTT
TRBV5-1	few	NA	TRBJ1-1	CASGGPLNTEAFF	TGCGCCAGCGGGGGACCCTTGAACACTGAAGCTTTCTTT
TRBV10-3	few	TRBD2	TRBJ2-7	CAISGEAGVAYEQYF	TGTGCCATCAGTGGGGAGGCGGGAGTGGCTTACGAGCAGTACTTC
TRBV20-1	NA	NA	TRBJ2-3	CSARALPRPDTQYF	TGCAGTGCTAGAGCCCTCCCTCGCCCAGATACGCAGTATTTT
TRBV7-9	NA	TRBD1	TRBJ1-5	CASSPTGGMQPQHF	TGTGCCAGCAGCCCAACAGGGGGGATGCAGCCCCAGCATTTT
TRBV5-1	NA	TRBD2	TRBJ2-7	CASSGRLKGGGRYEQYF	TGCGCCAGCAGCGGACGACTTAAGGGGGGCGGGAGGTACGAGCAGTACTTC
TRBV10-3	few	NA	TRBJ2-7	CAISEQLGPYEQYF	TGTGCCATCAGTGAGCAGCTAGGCCCCTACGAGCAGTACTTC
TRBV28	few	NA	TRBJ2-6	CASSLGPHSGANVLTF	TGTGCCAGCAGTTTAGGCCCTCACTCTGGGGCCAACGTCCTGACTTTC
TRBV5-1	NA	TRBD1	TRBJ1-5	CASSLRRTGGSRQPQHF	TGCGCCAGCAGCTTGCGAAGGACAGGGGGCTCAAGGCAGCCCCAGCATTTT
TRBV27	NA	NA	TRBJ1-5	CASSFLGGRSNHPQHF	TGTGCCAGCAGTTTTCTCGGGGGTAGGAGCAATCACCCCCAGCATTTT
TRBV5-1	NA	NA	TRBJ2-1	CASSSPWARFNEQFF	TGCGCCAGCAGCTCGCCGTGGGCCCGTTTCAATGAGCAGTTCTTC
TRBV5-1	NA	NA	TRBJ2-5	CASSFATVGETQYF	TGCGCCAGCAGCTTTGCGACAGTTGGGGAGACCCAGTACTTC
TRBV15	NA	TRBD1	TRBJ1-4	CATSNPGQGDEKLFF	TGTGCCACCAGCAATCCGGGACAGGGCGATGAAAAACTGTTTTTT
TRBV9	few	NA	TRBJ2-7	CASSAADSGWYSYEQYF	TGTGCCAGCAGCGCCGCAGACTCAGGGTGGTATTCCTACGAGCAGTACTTC
TRBV12-3/TRBV12-4	few	TRBD2	TRBJ2-3	CASSLAGGRGDTQYF	TGTGCCAGCAGTCTAGCGGGAGGCAGGGGAGATACGCAGTATTTT
TRBV7-9	NA	NA	TRBJ2-2	CASSLLNPPNTGELFF	TGTGCCAGCAGCTTACTCAACCCACCGAACACCGGGGAGCTGTTTTTT
TRBV2	few	TRBD2	TRBJ2-7	CASLTSGSSYEQYF	TGTGCCAGCCTAACTAGCGGGAGCTCCTACGAGCAGTACTTC
TRBV15	NA	TRBD1	TRBJ2-2	CATSPGTGFNTGELFF	TGTGCCACCAGCCCCGGGACAGGGTTCAACACCGGGGAGCTGTTTTTT
TRBV18	once	NA	TRBJ1-3	CASSPRQASSGNTIYF	TGTGCCAGCTCACCGAGACAGGCCTCCTCTGGAAACACCATATATTTT
TRBV11-2	few	NA	TRBJ2-1	CASSRPRREEQFF	TGTGCCAGCAGCCGGCCCCGAAGGGAGGAGCAGTTCTTC
TRBV7-3	NA	TRBD2	TRBJ2-3	CASSPPGTSGRARPQYF	TGTGCCAGCAGCCCCCCCGGGACTAGCGGGAGGGCCAGACCGCAGTATTTT
TRBV15	few	NA	TRBJ2-3	CATSREGRPDTQYF	TGTGCCACCAGCAGAGAAGGGCGGCCAGATACGCAGTATTTT
TRBV2	once	NA	TRBJ1-2	CASSDQFLGGPNYGYTF	TGTGCCAGCAGTGATCAATTCCTGGGGGGGCCTAACTATGGCTACACCTTC
TRBV7-6	NA	TRBD2	TRBJ2-1	CASSPTSGRALALGEQFF	TGTGCCAGCAGCCCTACTAGCGGGAGGGCCTTAGCATTGGGTGAGCAGTTCTTC
TRBV9	once	NA	TRBJ2-3	CASSTSVLTDTQYF	TGTGCCAGCAGCACCTCCGTCCTCACAGATACGCAGTATTTT
TRBV5-6	few	NA	TRBJ2-7	CASSSPGHHPSSYEQYF	TGTGCCAGCAGCTCGCCGGGACACCACCCTAGCTCCTACGAGCAGTACTTC
TRBV12-3/TRBV12-4	few	TRBD2	TRBJ2-6	CASSLLGGAGANVLTF	TGTGCCAGCAGTTTACTCGGGGGGGCTGGGGCCAACGTCCTGACTTTC
TRBV19	NA	NA	TRBJ2-1	CASSLGYSYNEQFF	TGTGCCAGTAGTTTGGGTTACTCCTACAATGAGCAGTTCTTC
TRBV6-5	NA	NA	TRBJ2-1	CASSYSLQRRRNEQFF	TGTGCCAGCAGTTACTCGTTACAGCGGAGAAGAAATGAGCAGTTCTTC
TRBV3-1	NA	NA	TRBJ2-7	CASSAQGGEQYF	TGTGCCAGCAGCGCACAGGGAGGCGAGCAGTACTTC
TRBV29-1	few	TRBD2	TRBJ2-7	CSVVLAGGGYEQYF	TGCAGCGTTGTCCTAGCGGGAGGAGGCTACGAGCAGTACTTC
TRBV7-6	NA	NA	TRBJ2-1	CASSFDGPPGEQFF	TGTGCCAGCAGCTTTGACGGTCCTCCAGGGGAGCAGTTCTTC
TRBV2	NA	NA	TRBJ2-7	CASLTRAYEQYF	TGTGCCAGCCTAACTAGAGCCTACGAGCAGTACTTC
TRBV5-1	NA	NA	TRBJ2-2	CASSLDSEGAGELFF	TGCGCCAGCAGCTTGGATTCGGAAGGGGCCGGGGAGCTGTTTTTT
TRBV7-8	many	NA	TRBJ2-7	CASSLNAGSSYEQYF	TGTGCCAGCAGCTTAAACGCTGGGAGCTCCTACGAGCAGTACTTC
TRBV10-3	NA	TRBD2	TRBJ2-1	CAISAGLAYYNEQFF	TGTGCCATCAGTGCGGGACTAGCGTACTACAATGAGCAGTTCTTC
TRBV19	few	NA	TRBJ2-7	CASSMGAVASYEQYF	TGTGCCAGTAGTATGGGGGCGGTCGCATCCTACGAGCAGTACTTC
TRBV3-1	NA	NA	TRBJ2-2	CASSQTPGTGELFF	TGTGCCAGCAGCCAAACTCCGGGAACTGGGGAGCTGTTTTTT
TRBV19	few	TRBD1	TRBJ2-3	CASSKWAGTGRTDTQYF	TGTGCCAGTAGTAAGTGGGCTGGGACAGGGCGCACAGATACGCAGTATTTT
TRBV11-2	NA	TRBD2	TRBJ2-7	CASSDPGLAHYEQYF	TGTGCCAGCAGCGATCCGGGACTAGCGCACTACGAGCAGTACTTC
TRBV3-1	once	TRBD2	TRBJ2-7	CASSQDRLASILYEQYF	TGTGCCAGCAGCCAAGATAGACTAGCGTCAATCCTCTACGAGCAGTACTTC
TRBV29-1	few	NA	TRBJ1-4	CIAGVGEKLFF	TGCATCGCAGGAGTAGGTGAAAAACTGTTTTTT
TRBV25-1	few	NA	TRBJ1-1	CASRTTGEAFF	TGTGCCAGCAGAACCACAGGGGAAGCTTTCTTT
TRBV5-1	few	NA	TRBJ2-5	CASSGPGTAYQETQYF	TGCGCCAGCAGCGGCCCAGGGACTGCGTACCAAGAGACCCAGTACTTC
TRBV20-1	NA	NA	TRBJ2-7	CSARDRAGAPSYEQYF	TGCAGTGCTAGAGATCGGGCGGGGGCTCCCTCCTACGAGCAGTACTTC
TRBV7-3	NA	NA	TRBJ2-2	CASGRNTGELFF	TGTGCCAGCGGCCGGAACACCGGGGAGCTGTTTTTT
TRBV3-1	NA	NA	TRBJ1-4	CASSQVRGGRNEKLFF	TGTGCCAGCAGCCAAGTGCGGGGAGGACGAAATGAAAAACTGTTTTTT
TRBV11-2	NA	NA	TRBJ2-1	CASSSGASAYNEQFF	TGTGCCAGCAGCAGTGGGGCTAGCGCGTACAATGAGCAGTTCTTC
TRBV15	NA	NA	TRBJ2-3	CATSRGGDTQYF	TGTGCCACCAGCAGAGGAGGGGATACGCAGTATTTT
TRBV2	NA	NA	TRBJ2-6	CAILASVPGANVLTF	TGTGCCATCCTAGCGAGCGTTCCTGGGGCCAACGTCCTGACTTTC
TRBV27	few	TRBD1	TRBJ1-2	CASSPPPGQGAHGYTF	TGTGCCAGCAGCCCACCGCCGGGACAGGGGGCTCATGGCTACACCTTC
TRBV2	NA	TRBD1	TRBJ2-7	CASNDRAAYEQYF	TGTGCCAGCAATGACAGGGCCGCCTACGAGCAGTACTTC
TRBV6-1	many	NA	TRBJ2-6	CASGAGSSGANVLTF	TGTGCCAGTGGGGCAGGCTCCTCTGGGGCCAACGTCCTGACTTTC
TRBV6-2/TRBV6-3	NA	TRBD2	TRBJ2-1	CASSLAGDWEQFF	TGTGCCAGCAGTTTAGCGGGAGACTGGGAGCAGTTCTTC
TRBV9	NA	NA	TRBJ2-5	CASSVAPGQETQYF	TGTGCCAGCAGCGTAGCTCCGGGCCAAGAGACCCAGTACTTC
TRBV7-9	NA	NA	TRBJ1-1	CASSYRVLWGNTEAFF	TGTGCCAGCAGCTACAGGGTCCTCTGGGGTAACACTGAAGCTTTCTTT
TRBV12-3/TRBV12-4	NA	NA	TRBJ1-5	CASSLLSNQPQHF	TGTGCCAGCAGTTTACTTAGCAATCAGCCCCAGCATTTT
TRBV13	NA	TRBD2	TRBJ2-3	CASSSGGYGLAEDTQYF	TGTGCCAGCAGCTCAGGTGGCTACGGACTAGCGGAAGATACGCAGTATTTT
TRBV20-1	NA	NA	TRBJ2-1	CSASGGPSYNEQFF	TGCAGTGCTAGCGGAGGGCCCTCCTACAATGAGCAGTTCTTC
TRBV5-6	few	NA	TRBJ2-7	CASSSTRRGAYYEQYF	TGTGCCAGCAGCTCGACCCGGCGAGGGGCATACTACGAGCAGTACTTC